This T cell receptor beta chain was profiled in a study of T cell repertoires in cytomegalovirus infection. Study in general: Indications of both CMV infection and matching HLA type were provided by public TCR beta signatures.

Per germline, CDR1 SEHNR and CDR2 FQNEAQ (reference sequence). The V and J ends lost 3 bases and 4 bases respectively, with 19 bases between them. This CDR3 has 17 amino acids. TCRdb reprocessed the reads with MiXCR, giving one entry per CDR3 protein. This table has 680,000 or so distinct CDR3 sequences, 35% appearing once. Findings and caveats of the study: Within the response measured ex vivo, HLA-C-restricted CMV-specific TCR beta clonotypes were dominant. Cumulative public TCR beta family frequency identified CMV carriers with the relevant HLA.

This clonotype was counted at least ten times. Antigen: not known. The sequence came from a human donor in good health (CMV status not recorded). Some clones in this sample may be carry-over from other donors' samples. Sequenced sample: PBMCs. The chain joins TRBV7-9 to TRBJ2-1; maybe TRBD1 (5 bases). Here the CDR3 reads CASSFSRGPETYNEQFF. The CDR3 DNA reads TGTGCCAGCAGCTTTAGTAGGGGCCCCGAAACTTACAATGAGCAGTTCTTC.